These 29 T cell receptor beta chains share one sample of origin, sequenced in a study of blood T cell repertoires in COVID-19. Produced via immunoSEQ multiplex PCR; TCRdb's table is partial and in-frame only. The sample carries 130,000 to 150,000 clones, about four fifths recorded once. The specimen sequenced was peripheral blood. All receptors derive from a woman older than 75 with acute or convalescent COVID-19.

This chain links TRBV5-4 with TRBJ2-3; 10 positions match TRBD2. Germline V lookup: CDR1 SGHNT, CDR2 YYREEE (reference sequence). The V segment lost 7 bases and the J segment 1 base; nucleotides outside the gene matches: 15. The CDR3 totals 18 residues. The chain's CDR3 is CASDPLGSGGHRTDTQYF. CDR3 sequence (DNA): TGTGCCAGCGATCCACTCGGTAGCGGGGGGCATCGCACAGATACGCAGTATTTT.

This clone was detected once. This chain joins TRBV7-2 and TRBJ1-5; 7 nucleotides match TRBD1. The CDR3 is made up of 15 amino acids. With 3 bases clipped from V and 5 bases from J, the junction kept 7 bases outside the gene matches. Germline CDR1 SGHTA, CDR2 FQGNSA. The CDR3 DNA is TGTGCCAGCAGCTTGGGCAGGGGGTACCATCAGCCCCAGCATTTT. It encodes CASSLGRGYHQPQHF.

This chain uses TRBV5-1 with TRBJ1-1; D is uncertain. Trimming took off 0 bases at V and 1 base at J, with 10 bases between the two ends. Germline CDR1 SGHRS, CDR2 YFSETQ. The CDR3 has 15 residues. This chain's CDR3 is CASSLGSGGNTEAFF. CDR3 nucleotides: TGCGCCAGCAGCTTGGGGTCGGGAGGGAACACTGAAGCTTTCTTT.

The rearrangement joins TRBV14 to TRBJ1-5, with 8 bases aligning to TRBD1. Germline CDR1 SGHDN, CDR2 FVKESK. The CDR3 runs 15 residues. Unmatched junction bases numbered 6, after V lost 4 bases and J lost 4 bases. CDR3 loop: CASSLGTGDNQPQHF. The CDR3 DNA is TGTGCCAGCAGCCTGGGGACAGGCGATAATCAGCCCCAGCATTTT.

This clone was seen a handful of times. The chain is built from TRBV7-2 and TRBJ1-6; 8 positions agree with TRBD1. Germline values: CDR1 SGHTA, CDR2 FQGNSA. V dropped 3 bases and J dropped 14; count of bases not matched to a gene: 3. The CDR3 is 12 amino acids. Here the CDR3 reads CASSLDRESLHF. CDR3 DNA sequence: TGTGCCAGCAGCTTGGACAGGGAGTCCCTCCACTTT.

The genes are TRBV2 and TRBJ1-1, with 8 bases aligning to TRBD1. The CDR3 runs to 15 residues. CDR1 is SNHLY and CDR2 is FYNNEI in the germline V gene. With V trimmed by 4 bases and J by 7 bases, 11 bases remained unmatched. The CDR3 bases are TGTGCCAGCAGTGGTTTAAGTGACAGGGGTAGTGAAGCTTTCTTT. Translating gives CASSGLSDRGSEAFF.

Remarks on this clone: The junction differs from germline at one of its ends, possibly a read error. The gene calls are TRBV2 and TRBJ1-2; TRBD1 matches 8 bases. Germline V gives CDR1 SNHLY, CDR2 FYNNEI. This CDR3 has 14 residues. The CDR3 sequence: CASSDRGTGSLNAF. The CDR3 bases are TGTGCCAGCAGTGATCGTGGGACAGGATCCTTAAACGCCTTC.

The V and J genes are TRBV7-9 and TRBJ2-7, with D tentatively TRBD2 (6 bases). V lost 3 bases and J 6 bases, leaving 12 bases between the germline ends. Per the germline V gene, CDR1 is SEHNR and CDR2 is FQNEAQ (reference sequence). This CDR3 has 13 amino acids. CDR3 DNA: TGTGCCAGCAGCTTCGGGGGATCGGGCGAGCAGTACTTC. Its translation: CASSFGGSGEQYF. Complete variable domain (other parts from reference TRBV7-9 and TRBJ2-7): DTGVSQNPRHKITKRGQNVTFRCDPISEHNRLYWYRQTLGQGPEFLTYFQNEAQLEKSRLLSDRFSAERPKGSFSTLEIQRTEQGDSAMYLCASSFGGSGEQYFGPGTRLTVT.

The J gene is TRBJ2-1, the V gene TRBV5-1; 8 bases map to TRBD2. With 0 bases clipped from V and 8 bases from J, the junction kept 10 bases outside the gene matches. Germline assignment: CDR1 SGHRS and CDR2 YFSETQ. The CDR3 contains 16 residues. The CDR3 sequence is CASSLAPRGGGDEQFF. The CDR3 nucleotides read TGCGCCAGCAGCTTGGCGCCTCGGGGGGGCGGTGATGAGCAGTTCTTC.

The J gene is TRBJ1-2, the V gene TRBV13; the match to TRBD1 covers 9 bases. This CDR3 contains 14 residues. CDR1 PRHDT and CDR2 FYEKMQ come from the germline V gene (reference sequence). V shed 5 bases and J 7 bases; nucleotides not matched to a gene: 8. In DNA, the CDR3 is TGTGCCAGCAGCGTACGACAGGGGGTAGGTGGCTACACCTTC. Translation gives CASSVRQGVGGYTF.

The chain links TRBV5-1 to TRBJ1-1; D is possibly TRBD1 (6 bases). The CDR3 covers 16 residues. Per germline, CDR1 SGHRS and CDR2 YFSETQ. Trimming left V 9 bases short and J 1 base short, with 22 bases between. CDR3: CATRPGHGLSNTEAFF. CDR3 DNA sequence: TGCGCCACTCGACCGGGACACGGATTATCGAACACTGAAGCTTTCTTT.

The chain recombines TRBV7-2 with TRBJ1-6; TRBD1 might be the D (5 bases). CDR1 is SGHTA, CDR2 FQGNSA, per germline. The CDR3 covers 15 residues. V was cut by 1 base and J by 6 bases, with 10 bases left in between. The CDR3 reads CASSLEGARNSPLHF. In DNA, the CDR3 is TGTGCCAGCAGCTTAGAAGGGGCCCGTAATTCACCCCTCCACTTT.

The sample holds one count of this clone. The J gene is TRBJ1-1, the V gene TRBV30; a weak D match, TRBD1 (5 bases). This CDR3 contains 14 residues. CDR1 is GTSNPN and CDR2 is SVGIG in the germline V gene (reference sequence). Trimming shortened V by 0 bases and J by 3 bases, and 11 bases separated the two germline ends. This chain's CDR3 is CAWSVGASHTEAFF. The CDR3 DNA is TGTGCCTGGAGTGTAGGGGCCAGCCACACTGAAGCTTTCTTT. Drawing the rest from reference TRBV30 and TRBJ1-1, the complete variable domain is SQTIHQWPATLVQPVGSPLSLECTVEGTSNPNLYWYRQAAGRGLQLLFYSVGIGQISSEVPQNLSASRPQDRQFILSSKKLLLSDSGFYLCAWSVGASHTEAFFGQGTRLTVV.

The J gene is TRBJ1-2, the V gene TRBV29-1; TRBD1 matches 8 bases. The J segment lost 0 bases and the V segment lost 4 bases, leaving 1 base of the junction unmatched. The CDR3 runs to 13 residues. The germline V gene encodes CDR1 SQVTM and CDR2 ANQGSEA. CDR3 sequence: CSVGQGTNYGYTF. The CDR3 DNA reads TGCAGCGTTGGACAGGGGACTAACTATGGCTACACCTTC. Complete variable domain (other parts from reference TRBV29-1 and TRBJ1-2): SAVISQKPSRDICQRGTSLTIQCQVDSQVTMMFWYRQQPGQSLTLIATANQGSEATYESGFVIDKFPISRPNLTFSTLTVSNMSPEDSSIYLCSVGQGTNYGYTFGSGTRLTVV.

The rearrangement links TRBV19 to TRBJ1-1; D is perhaps TRBD1 (5 bases). V was shortened by 5 bases and J by 1 base, with 8 bases between the two germline ends. Germline V gene data show CDR1 as LNHDA and CDR2 as SQIVND (reference sequence). The CDR3 consists of 13 residues. The DNA for the CDR3 is TGTGCCAGTAGTCGACAGACGAACACTGAAGCTTTCTTT. Translation: CASSRQTNTEAFF.

The V call is TRBV11-2, the J call TRBJ2-1; 10 bases fit TRBD2. The length of the CDR3 is 16 residues. The junction had 12 bases not matched to a gene; V was cut back by 5 bases and J by 8 bases. CDR1 is SGHAT, CDR2 FQNNGV, per germline. In nucleotides, the CDR3 is TGTGCCAGCAGCCCGGTTCGAGGAGCGGGGGGGGATGAGCAGTTCTTC. Translating gives CASSPVRGAGGDEQFF.

V gene TRBV30 combines with J gene TRBJ1-6; 7 bases are a match to TRBD1. The length of the CDR3 is 13 residues. Germline V gene data show CDR1 as GTSNPN and CDR2 as SVGIG (reference sequence). V trimming: 7 bases; J trimming: 4 bases; junction bases outside the gene matches: 4. The CDR3, as DNA: TGTGCCTTCCGGGACAGTTATAATTCACCCCTCCACTTT. Residues: CAFRDSYNSPLHF.

J is TRBJ2-2 and V is TRBV24-1, with 7 bases that match TRBD1. CDR3 length: 16 residues. Germline-derived CDR1 and CDR2 are KGHDR and SFDVKD. Unmatched junction bases numbered 6, after V lost 6 bases and J lost 0 bases. CDR3 residues: CATSNSGTANTGELFF. The CDR3 region has the DNA TGTGCCACCAGTAACTCCGGGACAGCGAACACCGGGGAGCTGTTTTTT.

The chain uses TRBV4-1 and TRBJ1-2; TRBD1 matches at 8 bases. CDR3 length: 19 residues. CDR1 and CDR2 (germline): MGHRA, YSYEKL. The trim removed 4 bases at V and 6 bases at J, leaving 22 bases unmatched. In DNA, the CDR3 is TGCGCCAGCAGCCCCCTGAGCCTAGACAGGGGCTTCGGGCTAGATGGCTACACCTTC. It translates to CASSPLSLDRGFGLDGYTF.

The table lists this clone with a count of one. The genes are TRBV12-3 or TRBV12-4 and TRBJ1-2; no definite D call. The V end was cut by 6 bases, the J end by 0 bases, with 8 bases between. There are 13 residues in the CDR3. CDR3 sequence reads: CASSPPANYGYTF. In DNA form, the CDR3 reads TGTGCCAGCAGCCCTCCAGCTAACTATGGCTACACCTTC.

This clone was recorded once. The gene calls are TRBV6-2 or TRBV6-3 and TRBJ1-6; 9 bases match TRBD1. V was clipped by 5 bases and J by 9 bases; unmatched bases: 11. Germline V CDR1 and CDR2: MNHEY, SVGEGT. The CDR3 sequence is 16 residues long. In DNA, the CDR3 is TGTGCCAGCAGTCCGACGGCGACAGGGGGTTTTTCACCCCTCCACTTT. Its protein is CASSPTATGGFSPLHF.

This clone was seen a few times. V gene TRBV10-3 combines with J gene TRBJ1-2, with unresolved D. The V gene's germline CDR1 is ENHRY and CDR2 SYGVKD. This CDR3 comprises 13 residues. V lost 8 bases to trimming and J lost 0 bases, with 10 bases between them. CDR3 coding DNA: TGTGCCATCCTCGGCGGATCTAACTATGGCTACACCTTC. As protein: CAILGGSNYGYTF.

The chain uses TRBV7-3 and TRBJ2-3; 8 nucleotides line up with TRBD2. From germline, CDR1 is SGHTA and CDR2 FQGTGA. V lost 1 base to trimming and J lost 11 bases; unmatched junction nucleotides: 14. This CDR3 has 16 residues. CDR3 loop: CASSLMVSGVVGKQYF. Here the CDR3 DNA reads TGTGCCAGCAGCTTAATGGTTAGCGGGGTCGTCGGTAAGCAGTATTTT.

In this sample, this clone turned up once. This chain uses TRBV10-3 with TRBJ2-7; TRBD1 is a possible D gene (6 bases). This CDR3 is 13 amino acids long. Trimming pared 7 bases from V and 2 bases from J, leaving 12 bases between. The germline CDR1 and CDR2 sequences are ENHRY and SYGVKD. The CDR3 is CAITDGQPYEQYF. Here the CDR3 DNA reads TGTGCCATCACCGATGGACAGCCCTACGAGCAGTACTTC.

The gene calls are TRBV19 and TRBJ1-2, with 9 bases that match TRBD1. Germline CDR1 is LNHDA and CDR2 is SQIVND (reference sequence). Trimming removed 11 bases from V and 5 bases from J; junction bases left unmatched: 6. The CDR3 contains 12 residues. CDR3 nucleotides: TGTGCCTCCCGGGGACAGGGTTATGGCTACACCTTC. This encodes CASRGQGYGYTF.

V and J are TRBV21-1 and TRBJ1-1; the table gives TRBD1 as D, unverified against the DNA. TRBV21-1 is a known pseudogene. The CDR3 covers 15 residues. The CDR3 spells CASSDRQGAFTEAFF. As DNA, the CDR3 is TGTGCCAGCAGCGACCGACAGGGGGCTTTCACTGAAGCTTTCTTT.

The chain joins TRBV10-3 to TRBJ1-6; no clear D gene. Per germline, CDR1 ENHRY and CDR2 SYGVKD. The length of the CDR3 is 18 residues. Trimming took off 3 bases at V and 6 bases at J, with 21 bases between the two ends. For the CDR3, the DNA is TGTGCCATCAGTGAACTACGACGGCTCTCTGTGGGTAATTCACCCCTCCACTTT. Translated, it gives CAISELRRLSVGNSPLHF.

The rearrangement joins TRBV30 to TRBJ1-1; 7 bases align to TRBD1. Germline values: CDR1 GTSNPN, CDR2 SVGIG (reference sequence). Unmatched junction bases numbered 5, after V lost 0 bases and J lost 10 bases. The CDR3 length is 12 residues. As DNA, the CDR3 is TGTGCCTGGAGTGTAGGAGGGGGCCGAGCTTTCTTT. Encoded protein: CAWSVGGGRAFF.

The chain couples TRBV9 to TRBJ1-3, with a weak D call TRBD1 (5 bases). Germline CDR1 SGDLS, CDR2 YYNGEE. The CDR3 contains 16 residues. Trimming stripped 0 bases from V and 2 bases from J, with 12 bases between. CDR3 residues: CASSVDQGGTGNTIYF. The CDR3 DNA sequence: TGTGCCAGCAGCGTAGATCAGGGCGGAACTGGAAACACCATATATTTT.